Presented here are 2 T cell receptor beta chains from one specimen sequenced in a study of cytomegalovirus exposure and HLA in healthy donors. The primer mix had 60 Vbeta and 13 Jbeta primers. Method: immunoSEQ multiplex PCR; TCRdb's copy keeps in-frame clones and lacks some. The data hold 45,000 to 55,000 clones, with roughly 50% observed a single time. Sequencing used PBMCs. The receptor source for this set is a human donor in good health.

The genes are TRBV15 and TRBJ2-7; 9 bases match TRBD1. The CDR3 is 16 residues long. Losses at the gene ends were 0 bases for V and 6 bases for J; bases not matched to a gene: 9. The V gene's germline CDR1 is LNHNV and CDR2 YYDKDF (reference sequence). CDR3: CATSRDPGQGRGEQYF. The CDR3 DNA reads as TGTGCCACCAGCAGAGATCCCGGACAGGGGCGCGGCGAGCAGTACTTC.

The table lists this clone with a count of one. At one end the junction does not follow the germline gene, possibly because of a read error. The chain links TRBV7-9 to TRBJ2-1; 8 bases fit TRBD2. Germline assignment: CDR1 SEHNR and CDR2 FQNEAQ (reference sequence). CDR3 length: 18 residues. CDR3 DNA sequence: TGTTCCAGCAGCTCTCCCTCAGAGGGCGGGGGGAGATTCGATGAGCAGTTCTTC. It specifies CSSSSPSEGGGRFDEQFF.